This T cell receptor (beta chain) comes out of a study of OX40 agonist ivuxolimab in advanced cancers. The wider study: Patients got intravenous ivuxolimab at 0.01 to 10 mg/kg every 2 weeks.

Profiled with immunoSEQ multiplex PCR; TCRdb holds only in-frame clones, not every one. The sample consists of 50,000 to 60,000 clones, 65% to 85% of them appearing once. The CDR3 is 13 residues long. Germline V gene sequence: CDR1 GTSNPN, CDR2 SVGIG (reference sequence). Deletions cut 2 bases from V and 7 bases from J, with 14 bases between. This sequence joins TRBV30 and TRBJ1-1; D not certain. The receptor was isolated from an adult with an advanced solid tumor such as melanoma, head and neck, liver or kidney cancer. This sample comprised CD4+ or CD8+ T cells sorted from blood, obtained in a trial of the OX40 agonist ivuxolimab. The CDR3 DNA follows: TGTGCCTGGAGTAACTCTAGGATCGGTGAAGCTTTCTTT. It encodes CAWSNSRIGEAFF.